The clone carrying this T cell receptor (beta chain) was seen a few times. Its antigen is currently unknown. These data are taken from a study of vaccination effects on CD4 cells after COVID-19. Trimming cost V 2 bases and J 3 bases, with 2 bases left between them. The CDR3 spans 11 residues. Prior to sequencing, the ViraFEST assay stimulated PBMC with viral peptide pools, which expanded the antigen-specific CD4+ T cells. At the end of approximately 10 days of culture, CD4+ T cells were isolated. The cohort was immunized with two doses of either the BNT162b2 or mRNA-1273 vaccine. Testing of the vaccine recipients showed negative nucleocapsid antibodies and no prior SARS-CoV-2 infection. PBMC were cultured at around 2 million per well with 10 IU/ml IL-2 and 10 ug/ml peptides. Only in-frame clones appear in the TCRdb table, and some are missing; sequencing was by immunoSEQ multiplex PCR. The data hold approximately 16,000 clones, with about 70% observed a single time.

This chain joins TRBV12-3 or TRBV12-4 and TRBJ2-7; D is unclear. Sequencing used CD4+ T cells from PBMCs cultured with HCoV-NL63 spike peptides, obtained after COVID-19 vaccination. This receptor was identified in a human donor who received a COVID-19 vaccine. The CDR3 DNA reads TGTGCCAGCAGTTTACACTACGAGCAGTACTTC. It is translated as CASSLHYEQYF.